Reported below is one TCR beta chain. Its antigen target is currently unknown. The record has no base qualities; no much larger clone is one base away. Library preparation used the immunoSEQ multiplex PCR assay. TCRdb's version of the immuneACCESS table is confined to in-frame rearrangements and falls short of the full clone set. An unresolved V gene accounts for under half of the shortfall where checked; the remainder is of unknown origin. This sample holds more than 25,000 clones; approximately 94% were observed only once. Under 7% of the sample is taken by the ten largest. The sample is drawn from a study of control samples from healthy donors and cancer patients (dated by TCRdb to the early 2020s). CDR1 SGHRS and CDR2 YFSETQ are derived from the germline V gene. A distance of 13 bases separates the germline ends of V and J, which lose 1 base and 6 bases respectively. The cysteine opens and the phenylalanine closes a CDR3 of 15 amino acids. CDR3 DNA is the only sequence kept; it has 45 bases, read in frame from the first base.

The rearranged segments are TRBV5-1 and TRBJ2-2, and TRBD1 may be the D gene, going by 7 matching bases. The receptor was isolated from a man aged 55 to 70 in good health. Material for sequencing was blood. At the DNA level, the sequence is TGCGCCAGCAGCTTGTTTCAGGGGGGCGCCGGGGAGCTGTTTTTT. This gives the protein CASSLFQGGAGELFF. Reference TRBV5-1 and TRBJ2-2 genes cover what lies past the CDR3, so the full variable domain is KAGVTQTPRYLIKTRGQQVTLSCSPISGHRSVSWYQQTPGQGLQFLFEYFSETQRNKGNFPGRFSGRQFSNSRSEMNVSTLELGDSALYLCASSLFQGGAGELFFGEGSRLTVL.